These 32 T cell receptor beta chains originate from one sample sequenced in a study of technical replicates of blood from four donors. Clones were read by immunoSEQ multiplex PCR, and TCRdb kept only the in-frame ones, dropping some. The data show roughly 62,000 clones, roughly 91% seen once. The sequenced sample consisted of PBMCs. The receptor source for this set is a human donor in good health. Some clones in this sample may be carry-over from other donors' samples.

The chain combines TRBV6-5 with TRBJ2-1; 8 positions agree with TRBD1. With 6 bases clipped from V and 8 bases from J, the junction kept 9 bases outside the gene matches. Per germline, CDR1 MNHEY and CDR2 SVGAGI. The CDR3 sequence is 14 residues long. DNA of the CDR3: TGTGCCAGCAGCCAGGACAGGGCGGCGCATGAGCAGTTCTTC. Translated, it gives CASSQDRAAHEQFF.

This clone has more than one count but fewer than ten. V gene TRBV10-3 combines with J gene TRBJ2-7; 7 bases map to TRBD1. Germline V gene sequence: CDR1 ENHRY, CDR2 SYGVKD. There are 13 residues in the CDR3. V was pared by 7 bases and J by 2 bases, with 5 bases of the junction left unmatched. The chain's CDR3 is CAITPGQTYEQYF. In nucleotides, the CDR3 is TGTGCCATCACTCCGGGACAGACCTACGAGCAGTACTTC.

The chain links TRBV29-1 to TRBJ2-1; TRBD2 agrees at 7 bases. This CDR3 has 13 residues. Per germline, CDR1 SQVTM and CDR2 ANQGSEA. The junction had 13 bases not matched to a gene; V was cut back by 2 bases and J by 15 bases. CDR3 residues: CSVELYFREDPFF. The CDR3 region has the DNA TGCAGCGTTGAACTTTATTTTCGGGAGGACCCGTTCTTC.

V usage is TRBV7-2 and J usage is TRBJ2-2, with 9 bases aligning to TRBD1. The length of the CDR3 is 17 residues. With V trimmed by 5 bases and J by 3 bases, 10 bases remained unmatched. From germline, CDR1 is SGHTA and CDR2 FQGNSA. The DNA for the CDR3 is TGTGCCAGCAGCCCCCGTCTTGGGACAGGGTACACCGGGGAGCTGTTTTTT. The encoded protein is CASSPRLGTGYTGELFF.

The chain carries TRBV11-2 and TRBJ1-6; 8 bases fit TRBD1. The ends lost 0 bases at V and 2 bases at J; junction bases unmatched: 12. CDR1 and CDR2 from the germline V gene are SGHAT and FQNNGV. This CDR3 has 20 residues. CDR3 in amino acids: CASSLDPRQGKSAYNSPLHF. The CDR3 region has the DNA TGTGCCAGCAGCTTAGACCCCCGACAGGGGAAGAGCGCCTATAATTCACCCCTCCACTTT.

The chain is built from TRBV7-3 and TRBJ2-3, with D tentatively TRBD2 (7 bases). CDR3 length: 17 residues. Trimming took off 0 bases at V and 1 base at J, with 14 bases between the two ends. Germline V lookup: CDR1 SGHTA, CDR2 FQGTGA. The CDR3: CASSLTNRGAGTDTQYF. The CDR3 DNA reads as TGTGCCAGCAGCTTAACCAACCGGGGGGCCGGCACAGATACGCAGTATTTT.

This clone was seen only once. The genes are TRBV9 and TRBJ2-2, with D possibly matching TRBD2 (6 bases). Looked up from germline, CDR1 is SGDLS and CDR2 is YYNGEE. V lost 3 bases and J lost 3, with 12 bases in between. The CDR3 is 15 residues long. CDR3 in amino acids: CASSAGGEHTGELFF. DNA of the CDR3: TGTGCCAGCAGCGCCGGGGGAGAGCACACCGGGGAGCTGTTTTTT.

The V gene is TRBV4-2, the J gene TRBJ2-3; TRBD2 agrees at 12 bases. The length of the CDR3 is 16 residues. The V segment lost 3 bases and the J segment 4 bases; nucleotides outside the gene matches: 5. Germline values: CDR1 LGHNA, CDR2 YNFKEQ. DNA for the CDR3: TGTGCCAGCAGCCAGAGACTAGCGGGGGACTCAGATACGCAGTATTTT. Its protein product is CASSQRLAGDSDTQYF.

The rearrangement joins TRBV7-3 to TRBJ2-3, with TRBD2 matching over 8 bases. CDR3 length: 13 amino acids. Germline assignment: CDR1 SGHTA and CDR2 FQGTGA. V was pared by 8 bases and J by 2 bases, with 3 bases of the junction left unmatched. CDR3 DNA: TGTGCCAGCGCGGGGGGCCCCACAGATACGCAGTATTTT. The encoded protein is CASAGGPTDTQYF.

The genes are TRBV5-8 and TRBJ1-1; the D gene is possibly TRBD1 (6 bases). Trimming removed 4 bases at V and 5 bases at J, with 15 bases between. Germline V gene sequence: CDR1 SGHTS, CDR2 YDEGEE. CDR3 length: 14 residues. CDR3 protein: CASSQLRGETEAFF. The CDR3 region has the DNA TGTGCCAGCAGCCAGCTCAGGGGTGAGACTGAAGCTTTCTTT.

The V and J genes are TRBV13 and TRBJ2-2, with 8 nucleotides matching TRBD1. The J segment lost 7 bases and the V segment lost 3 bases, leaving 7 bases of the junction unmatched. In germline, CDR1 is PRHDT, CDR2 FYEKMQ (reference sequence). The CDR3 is 15 residues long. The CDR3 coding sequence is TGTGCCAGCAGCTTGTACAGGGGGGAGGTCGGGGAGCTGTTTTTT. Its protein product is CASSLYRGEVGELFF.

This clone was counted once. Here the CDR3 reads CASSFSRGNINEQFF. The CDR3 coding sequence is TGTGCCAGCAGCTTCTCCAGGGGTAATATCAATGAGCAGTTCTTC. The V gene is TRBV5-5, the J gene TRBJ2-1, with a weak D call TRBD1 (6 bases). CDR1 is SGHKS and CDR2 is YYEKEE in the germline V gene (reference sequence). The V gene lost 2 bases and the J gene lost 6 bases, with 15 bases spanning the gap. The CDR3 extends over 15 amino acids.

The chain carries TRBV5-1 and TRBJ2-3; a weak D match, TRBD1 (5 bases). CDR1 SGHRS and CDR2 YFSETQ come from the germline V gene. This CDR3 comprises 15 residues. V lost 1 base to trimming and J lost 5 bases, with 14 bases between them. CDR3 nucleotide sequence: TGCGCCAGCAGCTTGACTCCAGGGTTAGGAGATACGCAGTATTTT. Translated: CASSLTPGLGDTQYF. The variable domain in full, with the rest retrieved from reference TRBV5-1 and TRBJ2-3, is KAGVTQTPRYLIKTRGQQVTLSCSPISGHRSVSWYQQTPGQGLQFLFEYFSETQRNKGNFPGRFSGRQFSNSRSEMNVSTLELGDSALYLCASSLTPGLGDTQYFGPGTRLTVL.

The rearrangement joins TRBV29-1 to TRBJ1-2; the D gene is possibly TRBD1 (6 bases). V lost 5 bases and J lost 3, with 16 bases in between. Germline CDR1 reads SQVTM; CDR2 reads ANQGSEA. The length of the CDR3 is 14 residues. In DNA, the CDR3 is TGCAGCGTTAATCAGGGGTCAGGGGACTATGGCTACACCTTC. Amino acids: CSVNQGSGDYGYTF.

Written as DNA, the CDR3 is TGTGCCAGCAGCTTACGGGGTTTGAGCTATGGCTACACCTTC. As protein: CASSLRGLSYGYTF. V and J are TRBV5-4 and TRBJ1-2, with D uncertain. V lost 2 bases to trimming and J lost 4 bases, with 12 bases between them. The length of the CDR3 is 14 residues. CDR1 is SGHNT and CDR2 is YYREEE in the germline V gene (reference sequence).

This chain connects TRBV5-6 to TRBJ1-1, with TRBD1 matching over 9 bases. There are 18 residues in the CDR3. In germline, CDR1 is SGHDT, CDR2 YYEEEE. With 3 bases clipped from V and 7 bases from J, the junction kept 19 bases outside the gene matches. The chain's CDR3 is CASSSLLGGTGGSGEAFF. The CDR3 DNA follows: TGTGCCAGCAGCTCCTTGTTGGGGGGCACAGGGGGCTCTGGTGAAGCTTTCTTT.

The CDR3 sequence: CASSLVRTGWETQYF. CDR3 nucleotides: TGTGCCAGCAGCTTAGTCCGGACAGGGTGGGAGACCCAGTACTTC. This sequence joins TRBV11-2 and TRBJ2-5; 8 bases fit TRBD1. The germline V gene encodes CDR1 SGHAT and CDR2 FQNNGV. The trim removed 1 base at V and 5 bases at J, leaving 6 bases unmatched. This CDR3 has 15 amino acids.

The V gene is TRBV6-1, the J gene TRBJ2-5; D is unresolved. V was cut by 2 bases and J by 2 bases, with 6 bases left in between. CDR1 and CDR2 from the germline V gene are MNHNS and SASEGT. The CDR3 is 13 amino acids. CDR3 sequence reads: CASSEIVQETQYF. The CDR3 DNA reads as TGTGCCAGCAGTGAAATTGTACAAGAGACCCAGTACTTC.

The table lists this clone with a count of one. An end of the junction differs from the germline gene, which may be a read error. Additional DNA sequences in this sample encode the identical CDR3. The chain employs TRBV19 and TRBJ1-5; the match to TRBD1 covers 7 bases. Germline-derived CDR1 and CDR2 are LNHDA and SQIVND (reference sequence). The CDR3 length is 14 residues. The CDR3 region has the DNA TGTGCTAGTAGTATGGGGACAGCAGGTCAGCCCCAGCATTTT. Protein sequence: CASSMGTAGQPQHF. The variable domain in full, completed from reference TRBV19 and TRBJ1-5, reads DGGITQSPKYLFRKEGQNVTLSCEQNLNHDAMYWYRQDPGQGLRLIYYSQIVNDFQKGDIAEGYSVSREKKESFPLTVTSAQKNPTAFYLCASSMGTAGQPQHFGDGTRLSIL.

This chain connects TRBV4-3 to TRBJ2-2, with 10 positions matching TRBD2. Trimming cost V 0 bases and J 4 bases; bases outside gene matches: 8. The CDR3 spans 18 residues. CDR1 and CDR2 from the germline V gene are LGHNA and YSLEER. The CDR3 loop is CASSQDLSGGQVTGELFF. In nucleotides, the CDR3 is TGCGCCAGCAGCCAAGATCTTAGCGGGGGGCAAGTCACCGGGGAGCTGTTTTTT.

The V call is TRBV15, the J call TRBJ2-2, with D perhaps matching TRBD2 (7 bases). Trimming removed 2 bases at V and 6 bases at J, with 16 bases between. In germline, CDR1 is LNHNV, CDR2 YYDKDF (reference sequence). The CDR3 sequence is 16 residues long. The DNA for the CDR3 is TGTGCCACCAGCAGACCCTGGGGAGGGGGGCCCGGGGAGCTGTTTTTT. Its protein product is CATSRPWGGGPGELFF.

This clone has a handful of counts. The V gene is TRBV5-1, the J gene TRBJ2-2; 8 positions match TRBD2. The V and J ends lost 6 bases and 7 bases, in that order; junction bases with no gene match: 8. Germline-derived CDR1 and CDR2 are SGHRS and YFSETQ. CDR3 size: 14 residues. CDR3 protein: CASMGSGSFGELFF. CDR3 sequence (DNA): TGCGCCAGCATGGGCAGCGGGAGTTTCGGGGAGCTGTTTTTT.

This rearrangement joins TRBV18 to TRBJ1-3, with a weak D call TRBD1 (5 bases). Germline V gene lookup returns CDR1 KGHSH and CDR2 LQKENI. The CDR3 length is 12 residues. Trimming cost V 6 bases and J 11 bases, with 14 bases left between them. The CDR3 reads CASSLQGSAIYF. CDR3 nucleotides: TGTGCCAGCTCGCTCCAGGGAAGCGCCATATATTTT.

The chain links TRBV7-8 to TRBJ2-5, with D maybe TRBD2 (6 bases). The CDR3 sequence is 13 residues long. Germline loops: CDR1 SGHVS, CDR2 FQNEAQ. V gave up 8 bases and J gave up 3 bases, with 13 bases separating them. CDR3 sequence reads: CASFQGGEETQYF. DNA of the CDR3: TGTGCCAGCTTTCAAGGAGGGGAAGAGACCCAGTACTTC.

V gene TRBV6-5 combines with J gene TRBJ1-6; no definite D call. CDR1 MNHEY and CDR2 SVGAGI come from the germline V gene. V was clipped by 1 base and J by 10 bases, with 14 bases between them. The CDR3 totals 15 residues. This CDR3 reads CASSYFELGDSPLHF. CDR3 in DNA: TGTGCCAGCAGTTACTTCGAGCTGGGCGACTCACCCCTCCACTTT.

CDR3 amino acids: CATRQGELVREKLFF. CDR3 bases: TGTGCCACCAGACAGGGGGAGTTGGTTCGGGAAAAACTGTTTTTT. The chain has TRBV15 and TRBJ1-4; TRBD1 matches 8 bases. The CDR3 is 15 amino acids. Germline loops: CDR1 LNHNV, CDR2 YYDKDF (reference sequence). V gave up 6 bases and J gave up 8 bases; unmatched junction bases: 11. The entire variable domain, with the rest obtained from reference TRBV15 and TRBJ1-4, is as follows: DAMVIQNPRYQVTQFGKPVTLSCSQTLNHNVMYWYQQKSSQAPKLLFHYYDKDFNNEADTPDNFQSRRPNTSFCFLDIRSPGLGDTAMYLCATRQGELVREKLFFGSGTQLSVL.

The chain links TRBV6-5 to TRBJ1-5; maybe TRBD1 (5 bases). From germline, CDR1 is MNHEY and CDR2 SVGAGI. The CDR3 loop spans 13 amino acids. Trimming stripped 3 bases from V and 7 bases from J, with 10 bases between. CDR3 residues: CASSYGRAQPQHF. CDR3 DNA sequence: TGTGCCAGCAGTTATGGCAGGGCCCAGCCCCAGCATTTT.

The V call is TRBV7-2, the J call TRBJ1-4; TRBD1 agrees at 10 bases. This CDR3 comprises 16 residues. CDR1 and CDR2 (germline): SGHTA, FQGNSA. V shed 1 base and J 8 bases; nucleotides not matched to a gene: 7. The CDR3 coding sequence is TGTGCCAGCAGCTTAGAAGGAGACAGGGGGCGCGAAAAACTGTTTTTT. This encodes CASSLEGDRGREKLFF.

The chain is built from TRBV27 and TRBJ1-2; D may be TRBD1 (5 bases). Trimming took 3 bases from V and 6 from J, leaving 14 bases between them. Germline CDR1 and CDR2: MNHEY and SMNVEV (reference sequence). The CDR3 is 14 amino acids. In DNA, the CDR3 is TGTGCCAGCAGTTTTAGCGGGGCACTGGATGGCTACACCTTC. Its translation: CASSFSGALDGYTF.

The gene calls are TRBV9 and TRBJ1-1; D not resolved. The CDR3 is made up of 14 amino acids. V dropped 0 bases and J dropped 3 bases, with 9 bases sitting between them. CDR1 and CDR2 (germline): SGDLS, YYNGEE. This CDR3 is CASSVAYEYTEAFF. For the CDR3, the DNA is TGTGCCAGCAGCGTAGCTTACGAGTACACTGAAGCTTTCTTT.

This clone is deemed medium-sized. V and J are TRBV7-3 and TRBJ2-7; 11 bases agree with TRBD2. The CDR3 sequence is 16 residues long. The germline V gene has CDR1 SGHTA and CDR2 FQGTGA. V lost 4 bases and J lost 1; bases outside the gene matches: 6. The CDR3 loop is CASSYKTSGKSYEQYF. The CDR3, as DNA: TGTGCCAGCAGCTACAAGACTAGCGGGAAATCCTACGAGCAGTACTTC.

The sample holds one count of this clone. This sequence joins TRBV10-3 and TRBJ2-1, with 11 bases that match TRBD2. V shed 6 bases and J 3 bases; nucleotides not matched to a gene: 16. CDR1 is ENHRY, CDR2 SYGVKD, per germline. This CDR3 is 19 amino acids long. The chain's CDR3 is CAIRAGTGLTSGGYNEQFF. The CDR3 DNA reads TGTGCCATCAGAGCCGGGACAGGGCTTACTAGCGGGGGCTACAATGAGCAGTTCTTC.